Following are 23 T cell receptor beta chains from one sample sequenced in a study of T-cell reconstitution after alpha-beta-depleted transplantation in children. TCRbeta library preparation incorporated unique molecular identifiers. MiXCR, run by TCRdb on the PCR reads, gives a single entry per CDR3 protein. The data contain about 460,000 distinct CDR3 sequences, under 15% of them singletons. The material sequenced was PBMCs from the stem cell graft donor, taken from the stem cell graft. These TCRs come from a human donor who donated a stem cell graft to a child with combined immunodeficiency.

The chain is built from TRBV29-1 and TRBJ1-1, with 11 bases identical to TRBD1. CDR1 SQVTM and CDR2 ANQGSEA come from the germline V gene. CDR3 length: 15 amino acids. Unmatched junction bases numbered 14, after V lost 6 bases and J lost 8 bases. The CDR3 bases are TGCAGCGTCGGAAAGCTTGGACAGGGGGCTTGGGAAGCTTTCTTT. It translates to CSVGKLGQGAWEAFF. The full variable domain, rest sourced from reference TRBV29-1 and TRBJ1-1, is SAVISQKPSRDICQRGTSLTIQCQVDSQVTMMFWYRQQPGQSLTLIATANQGSEATYESGFVIDKFPISRPNLTFSTLTVSNMSPEDSSIYLCSVGKLGQGAWEAFFGQGTRLTVV.

This clonotype was counted between two and nine times. The chain employs TRBV10-2 and TRBJ2-7; D is tentatively TRBD1 or TRBD2 (5 bases each). Trimming left V 8 bases short and J 6 bases short, with 17 bases between. The CDR3 sequence is 13 residues long. Germline CDR1 reads WSHSY; CDR2 reads SAAADI. The CDR3: CASFGGNLVEQYF. DNA of the CDR3: TGCGCCAGCTTTGGGGGAAATCTTGTCGAGCAGTACTTC.

V and J are TRBV19 and TRBJ2-3; 14 positions agree with TRBD2. This CDR3 region has 17 residues. Per the germline V gene, CDR1 is LNHDA and CDR2 is SQIVND (reference sequence). Trimming took 4 bases from V and 4 from J; bases not matched to a gene: 7. This CDR3 reads CASSTGTSGRTADTQYF. The CDR3 DNA reads as TGTGCCAGTAGTACCGGGACTAGCGGGAGAACCGCAGATACGCAGTATTTT.

This clonotype was seen only a few times. This chain uses TRBV10-3 with TRBJ1-1, with D uncertain. The germline gives CDR1 ENHRY, CDR2 SYGVKD. The V gene lost 7 bases and the J gene lost 6 bases, with 18 bases spanning the gap. The CDR3 has 14 amino acids. The CDR3 protein is CAIIEGRASSEAFF. Here the CDR3 DNA reads TGTGCCATCATCGAGGGTAGGGCCTCTTCTGAAGCTTTCTTT.

Many counts were recorded for this clonotype. V gene TRBV29-1 combines with J gene TRBJ2-7; TRBD1 might be the D (7 bases). Looked up from germline, CDR1 is SQVTM and CDR2 is ANQGSEA. CDR3 length equals 15 residues. The V and J ends lost 0 bases and 1 base respectively, with 13 bases between them. The CDR3 nucleotides read TGCAGCGTTGAAGAGCCCAGGGGGGCGTCCTACGAGCAGTACTTC. Its translation: CSVEEPRGASYEQYF.

The J gene is TRBJ1-5, the V gene TRBV7-8, with TRBD1 identical over 10 bases. The CDR3 is made up of 15 amino acids. Germline loops: CDR1 SGHVS, CDR2 FQNEAQ. Trimming cost V 6 bases and J 5 bases; bases outside gene matches: 7. The CDR3 coding sequence is TGTGCCAGCAGTACCCGGGACAGGGGTTATCAGCCCCAGCATTTT. Amino acids: CASSTRDRGYQPQHF.

This clonotype was picked up many times. The chain joins TRBV7-9 to TRBJ2-7; a possible D gene is TRBD1 (5 bases). V lost 5 bases and J 0 bases, leaving 14 bases between the germline ends. The CDR3 is 15 amino acids. The germline V gene has CDR1 SEHNR and CDR2 FQNEAQ (reference sequence). The CDR3 DNA is TGTGCCAGCAGCCTAGACCTCCAGGGCTCCTACGAGCAGTACTTC. It translates to CASSLDLQGSYEQYF. The full variable domain, completed using reference TRBV7-9 and TRBJ2-7, is DTGVSQNPRHKITKRGQNVTFRCDPISEHNRLYWYRQTLGQGPEFLTYFQNEAQLEKSRLLSDRFSAERPKGSFSTLEIQRTEQGDSAMYLCASSLDLQGSYEQYFGPGTRLTVT.

This clonotype was picked up many times. The chain combines TRBV28 with TRBJ1-2; 7 positions agree with TRBD1. Trimming at V came to 5 bases and at J to 3 bases, leaving 6 bases not matched to a gene. The germline V gene has CDR1 MDHEN and CDR2 SYDVKM. This CDR3 region has 14 residues. CDR3 nucleotides: TGTGCCAGCAGTAGAGGGGGCCTCGACTATGGCTACACCTTC. This gives the protein CASSRGGLDYGYTF.

This clonotype was observed a few times. This chain's CDR3 is CAIRGQVIGYTF. CDR3 bases: TGTGCCATCAGGGGACAGGTTATTGGCTACACCTTC. The chain links TRBV10-3 to TRBJ1-2; 8 positions match TRBD1. This CDR3 is built from 12 residues. J gave up 7 bases and V 6 bases, and 4 bases lay outside the gene matches. Germline V gene data show CDR1 as ENHRY and CDR2 as SYGVKD.

This clonotype was detected only a few times. The rearrangement links TRBV6-5 to TRBJ1-6, with D hard to call. The CDR3 has 13 amino acids. V was trimmed by 0 bases and J by 7 bases, leaving 4 bases between them. Germline V gene sequence: CDR1 MNHEY, CDR2 SVGAGI. In nucleotides, the CDR3 is TGTGCCAGCAGTTACTCGTCGAATTCACCCCTCCACTTT. The encoded protein is CASSYSSNSPLHF.

The genes are TRBV7-3 and TRBJ2-5, with a possible D match to TRBD2 (6 bases). V lost 5 bases and J 5 bases, leaving 15 bases between the germline ends. The V gene's germline CDR1 is SGHTA and CDR2 FQGTGA. The CDR3 has 14 amino acids. CDR3 sequence reads: CASSPIGGMETQYF. CDR3 DNA: TGTGCCAGCAGCCCCATCGGGGGAATGGAGACCCAGTACTTC.

The chain couples TRBV12-3 or TRBV12-4 to TRBJ1-2, with TRBD1 matching 8 bases. With V trimmed by 8 bases and J by 4 bases, 9 bases remained unmatched. The CDR3 is 14 amino acids. CDR3 in DNA: TGTGCCAGCCCCGGGCAGGGGGCCCCCTATGGCTACACCTTC. This codes for CASPGQGAPYGYTF.

This chain links TRBV5-1 with TRBJ1-1; D not certain. The CDR3 runs to 14 residues. Germline loops: CDR1 SGHRS, CDR2 YFSETQ. Trimming cost V 4 bases and J 3 bases, with 13 bases left between them. The CDR3: CASSPTPSYTEAFF. The CDR3 DNA reads TGCGCCAGCAGCCCGACACCTTCCTACACTGAAGCTTTCTTT.

This clonotype was seen at least ten times. The chain is built from TRBV27 and TRBJ2-7; D possibly uses TRBD1 or TRBD2 (10 bases each). V was pared by 3 bases and J by 2 bases, with 32 bases between. Germline CDR1 and CDR2: MNHEY and SMNVEV (reference sequence). This CDR3 contains 21 residues. The CDR3 DNA follows: TGTGCCAGCAGTTTGGCTTCTCGGGGACAGGGGAAAGCGGGAGGGCCCTACGAGCAGTACTTC. Protein sequence: CASSLASRGQGKAGGPYEQYF.

Points on this clonotype: This may be a read error, as it is one base from a much larger clone. The V call is TRBV13, the J call TRBJ2-7; D assignment may be TRBD1 or TRBD2 (5 bases each). V was clipped by 5 bases and J by 0 bases, with 11 bases between them. CDR1 is PRHDT, CDR2 FYEKMQ, per germline (reference sequence). CDR3 length: 14 amino acids. The CDR3: CASSPGPSSYEQYF. The CDR3 DNA is TGTGCCAGCAGCCCGGGACCGAGCTCCTACGAGCAGTACTTC.

The rearrangement links TRBV4-2 to TRBJ2-1; D gene uncertain. The V and J ends lost 4 bases and 6 bases respectively, with 10 bases between them. The CDR3 has 13 amino acids. Germline CDR1 and CDR2: LGHNA and YNFKEQ. The CDR3 region is CASSPGHSNEQFF. The CDR3 DNA sequence: TGTGCCAGCAGCCCGGGTCATAGCAATGAGCAGTTCTTC.

V and J are TRBV29-1 and TRBJ2-7; 13 positions agree with TRBD2. Germline CDR1 and CDR2: SQVTM and ANQGSEA. The trim removed 7 bases at V and 6 bases at J, leaving 6 bases unmatched. This CDR3 has 13 amino acids. As DNA, the CDR3 is TGCAGCGGCGGACTAGCGGGAGTCGGCGAGCAGTACTTC. This translates into CSGGLAGVGEQYF.

This clonotype came up a few times. The chain links TRBV7-8 to TRBJ2-6; possibly TRBD1 for D (5 bases). Germline CDR1 and CDR2: SGHVS and FQNEAQ. The CDR3 covers 15 residues. With 5 bases removed from V and 2 bases from J, the gap between germline ends came to 10 bases. DNA of the CDR3: TGTGCCAGCAGCCTCAGGGATCCTGGGGCCAACGTCCTGACTTTC. It is translated as CASSLRDPGANVLTF. The whole variable domain, filled in from reference TRBV7-8 and TRBJ2-6, reads GAGVSQSPRYKVAKRGQDVALRCDPISGHVSLFWYQQALGQGPEFLTYFQNEAQLDKSGLPSDRFFAERPEGSVSTLKIQRTQQEDSAVYLCASSLRDPGANVLTFGAGSRLTVL.

With regard to this clonotype: A much larger clonotype is one base distant, so this may be a read error. The chain combines TRBV24-1 with TRBJ2-7; D unresolved. Germline assignment: CDR1 KGHDR and CDR2 SFDVKD. Between the trimmed V and J ends, which lost 4 bases and 7 bases, there was a span of 13 bases. The CDR3 is 13 amino acids. The CDR3 DNA reads as TGTGCCACCAGTGACCTCCCTAACAATGAGCAGTACTTC. Protein: CATSDLPNNEQYF.

This clonotype was observed many times. This chain uses TRBV12-3 or TRBV12-4 with TRBJ2-2; 7 nucleotides agree with TRBD2. Trimming at V came to 3 bases and at J to 3 bases, leaving 4 bases not matched to a gene. There are 15 residues in the CDR3. The CDR3 bases are TGTGCCAGCAGTTTGGTGGGAGGGTACACCGGGGAGCTGTTTTTT. It specifies CASSLVGGYTGELFF.

CDR3 residues: CASSPIFPGEQFF. CDR3 DNA sequence: TGTGCCAGCAGCCCCATTTTCCCCGGCGAGCAGTTCTTC. The genes are TRBV7-2 and TRBJ2-1; D is unclear. V was clipped by 5 bases and J by 10 bases, with 15 bases between them. Germline-derived CDR1 and CDR2 are SGHTA and FQGNSA. This CDR3 spans 13 amino acids. Full variable domain (outside the CDR3, taken from reference TRBV7-2 and TRBJ2-1): GAGVSQSPSNKVTEKGKDVELRCDPISGHTALYWYRQSLGQGLEFLIYFQGNSAPDKSGLPSDRFSAERTGGSVSTLTIQRTQQEDSAVYLCASSPIFPGEQFFGPGTRLTVL.

This clonotype came up many times. CDR3 sequence: CASSLGGSGTDTQYF. CDR3 bases: TGTGCCAGCAGCTTAGGGGGTTCGGGCACAGATACGCAGTATTTT. This chain uses TRBV7-6 with TRBJ2-3, with D hard to call. Trimming took 1 base from V and 1 from J, leaving 9 bases between them. The CDR3 is 15 amino acids. CDR1 SGHVS and CDR2 FNYEAQ come from the germline V gene.

CDR3 in amino acids: CASSLEVVTTNEKLFF. In nucleotides, the CDR3 is TGCGCCAGCAGCTTGGAGGTAGTTACAACTAATGAAAAACTGTTTTTT. The V gene is TRBV5-1, the J gene TRBJ1-4; D remains ambiguous. The CDR3 covers 16 residues. Deletions cut 0 bases from V and 0 bases from J, with 9 bases between. Looked up from germline, CDR1 is SGHRS and CDR2 is YFSETQ.